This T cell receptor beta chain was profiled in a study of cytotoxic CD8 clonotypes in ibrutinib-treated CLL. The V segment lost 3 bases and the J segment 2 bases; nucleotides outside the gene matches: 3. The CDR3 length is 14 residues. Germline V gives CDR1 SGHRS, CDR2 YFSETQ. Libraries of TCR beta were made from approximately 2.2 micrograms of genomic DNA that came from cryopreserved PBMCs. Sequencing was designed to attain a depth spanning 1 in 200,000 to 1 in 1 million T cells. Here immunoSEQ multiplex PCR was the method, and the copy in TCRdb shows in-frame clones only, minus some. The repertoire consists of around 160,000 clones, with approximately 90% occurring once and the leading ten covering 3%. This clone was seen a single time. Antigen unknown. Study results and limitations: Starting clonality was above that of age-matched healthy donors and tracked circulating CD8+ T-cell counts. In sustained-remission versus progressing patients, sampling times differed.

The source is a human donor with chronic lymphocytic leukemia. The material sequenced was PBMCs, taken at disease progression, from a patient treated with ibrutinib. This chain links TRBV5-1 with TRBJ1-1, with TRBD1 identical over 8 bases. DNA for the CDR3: TGCGCCAGCAGCTCCGGACAGGGTAACACTGAAGCTTTCTTT. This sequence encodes CASSSGQGNTEAFF.